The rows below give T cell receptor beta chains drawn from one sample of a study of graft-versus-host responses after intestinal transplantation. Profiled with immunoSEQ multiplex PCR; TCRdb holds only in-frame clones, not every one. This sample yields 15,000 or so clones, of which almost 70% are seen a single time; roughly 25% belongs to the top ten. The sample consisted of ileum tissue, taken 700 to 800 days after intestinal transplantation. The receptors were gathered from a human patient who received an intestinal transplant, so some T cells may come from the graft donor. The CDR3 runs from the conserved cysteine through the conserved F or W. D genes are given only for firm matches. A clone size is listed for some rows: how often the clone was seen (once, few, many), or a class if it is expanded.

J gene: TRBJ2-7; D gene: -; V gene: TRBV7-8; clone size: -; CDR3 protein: CASSPTGFGQQYF; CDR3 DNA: TGTGCCAGCAGCCCAACAGGCTTTGGTCAGCAGTACTTC
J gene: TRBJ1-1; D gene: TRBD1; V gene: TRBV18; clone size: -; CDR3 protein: CASSLRQTDRATEAFF; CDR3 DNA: TGTGCCAGCTCGCTCCGGCAAACGGACAGGGCGACTGAAGCTTTCTTT
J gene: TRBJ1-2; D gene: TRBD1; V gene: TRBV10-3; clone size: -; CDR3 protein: CAISGGSGGTGYGYTF; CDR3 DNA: TGTGCCATCAGTGGCGGAAGTGGCGGGACAGGGTATGGCTACACCTTC
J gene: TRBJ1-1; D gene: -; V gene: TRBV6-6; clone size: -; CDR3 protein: CASSYAEVNTEAFF; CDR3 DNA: TGTGCCAGCAGTTACGCGGAGGTAAACACTGAAGCTTTCTTT
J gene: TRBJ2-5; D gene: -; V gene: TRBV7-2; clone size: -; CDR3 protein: CASSPQRAGEQYF; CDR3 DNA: TGTGCCAGCAGCCCCCAGAGGGCCGGAGAGCAGTACTTC
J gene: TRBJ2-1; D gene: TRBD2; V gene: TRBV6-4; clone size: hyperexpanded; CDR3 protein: CASSDSSGGANEQFF; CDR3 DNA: TGTGCCAGCAGTGACTCTAGCGGGGGGGCCAATGAGCAGTTCTTC
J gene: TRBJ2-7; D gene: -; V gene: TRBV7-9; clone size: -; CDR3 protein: CASSQGGTHSYEQYF; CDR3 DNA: TGTGCCAGCAGCCAGGGGGGGACGCATAGCTACGAGCAGTACTTC
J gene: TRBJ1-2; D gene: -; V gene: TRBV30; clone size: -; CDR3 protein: CAWSDRAEGYTF; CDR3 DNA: TGTGCCTGGAGTGACAGGGCGGAAGGCTACACCTTC
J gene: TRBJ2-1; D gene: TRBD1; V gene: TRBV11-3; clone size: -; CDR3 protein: CASSQGGQEFF; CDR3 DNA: TGTGCCAGCAGCCAAGGGGGACAGGAGTTCTTC
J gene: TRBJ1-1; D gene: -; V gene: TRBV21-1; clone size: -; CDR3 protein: CASSPAFPEAFF; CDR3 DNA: TGTGCCAGCAGCCCAGCGTTCCCTGAAGCTTTCTTT
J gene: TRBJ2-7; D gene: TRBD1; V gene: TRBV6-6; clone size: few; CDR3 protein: CASSLNRGAPYEQYF; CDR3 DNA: TGTGCCAGCAGTTTGAACAGGGGGGCCCCTTACGAGCAGTACTTC
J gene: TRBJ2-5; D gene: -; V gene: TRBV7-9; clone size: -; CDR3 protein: CASSLPGKTQYF; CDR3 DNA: TGTGCCAGCAGCTTACCTGGGAAGACCCAGTACTTC
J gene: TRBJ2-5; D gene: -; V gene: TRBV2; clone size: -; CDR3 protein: CASTPWGLRGETQYF; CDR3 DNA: TGTGCCAGCACCCCCTGGGGGTTGAGGGGGGAGACCCAGTACTTC
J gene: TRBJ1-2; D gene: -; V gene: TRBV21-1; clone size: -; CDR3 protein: CASSKGPLYGYTF; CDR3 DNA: TGTGCCAGCAGCAAGGGACCCCTCTATGGCTACACCTTC